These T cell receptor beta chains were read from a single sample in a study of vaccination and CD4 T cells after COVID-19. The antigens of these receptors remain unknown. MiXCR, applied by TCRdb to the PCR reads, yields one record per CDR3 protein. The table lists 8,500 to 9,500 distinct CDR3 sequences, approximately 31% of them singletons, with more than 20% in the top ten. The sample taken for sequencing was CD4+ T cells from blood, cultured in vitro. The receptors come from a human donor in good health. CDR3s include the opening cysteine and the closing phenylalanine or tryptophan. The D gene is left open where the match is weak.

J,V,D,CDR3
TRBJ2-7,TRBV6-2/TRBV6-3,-,CASSYGGKWSSEQYF
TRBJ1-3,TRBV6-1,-,CASSPVTGGAGVGNTIYF
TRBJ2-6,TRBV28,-,CASSFSGANVLTF
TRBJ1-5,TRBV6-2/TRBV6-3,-,CASSSRLASLVSNQPQHF
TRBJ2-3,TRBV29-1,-,CSVEERRRADTQYF
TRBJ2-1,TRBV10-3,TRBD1,CAIGGQGVNNEQFF
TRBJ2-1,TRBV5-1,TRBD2,CASSPSGTSDNEQFF
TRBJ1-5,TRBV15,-,CATNPGVGIYNQPQHF
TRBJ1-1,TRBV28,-,CASSLARETEAFF
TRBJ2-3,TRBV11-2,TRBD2,CASSLDELAGVTDTQYF
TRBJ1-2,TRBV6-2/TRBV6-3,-,CASSYAPGSANYGYTF
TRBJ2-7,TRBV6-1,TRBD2,CASSGLAGSPVDEQYF
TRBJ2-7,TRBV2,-,CASTEGGSYEQYF
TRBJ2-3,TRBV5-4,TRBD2,CASSLGGLAQSTDTQYF
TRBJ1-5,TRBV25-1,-,CASSGTTEGNQPQHF
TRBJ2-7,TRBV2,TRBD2,CASSPPSGEQYF
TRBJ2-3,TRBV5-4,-,CASSLGGYGGTDTQYF
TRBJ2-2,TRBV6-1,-,CATWGAGELFF
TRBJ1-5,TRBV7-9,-,CASSPDSSNQPQHF
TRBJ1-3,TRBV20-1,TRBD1,CSARDRQGQFGNTIYF
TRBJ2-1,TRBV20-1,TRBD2,CSVRWTSGRSYNEQFF
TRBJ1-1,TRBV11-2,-,CASKRASTEAFF
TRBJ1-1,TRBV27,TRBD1,CASGRWDRANTEAFF
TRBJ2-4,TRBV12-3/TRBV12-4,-,CASVVGAAKNIQYF
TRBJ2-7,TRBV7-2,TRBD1,CASSFWTGTYEQYF